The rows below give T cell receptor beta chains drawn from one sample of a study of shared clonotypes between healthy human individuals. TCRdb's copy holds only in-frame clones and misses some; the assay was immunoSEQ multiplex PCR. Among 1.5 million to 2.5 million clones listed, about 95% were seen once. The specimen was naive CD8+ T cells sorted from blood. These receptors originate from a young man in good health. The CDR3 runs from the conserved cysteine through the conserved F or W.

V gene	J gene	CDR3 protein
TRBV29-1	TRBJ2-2	CSVAAENTGELFF
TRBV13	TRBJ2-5	CASSFPAEETQYF
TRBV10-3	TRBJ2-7	CAIGAGLLGYEQYF
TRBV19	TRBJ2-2	CASTRDPNTGELFF
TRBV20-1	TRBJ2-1	CSAWTSSEQFF
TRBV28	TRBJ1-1	CASSEDLKEAFF
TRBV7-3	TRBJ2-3	CASSPSGGTDTQYF
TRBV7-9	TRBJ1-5	CASSSPNQPQHF
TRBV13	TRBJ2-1	CASSPLAGSYNEQFF
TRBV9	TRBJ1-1	CASSSAGGYTEAFF
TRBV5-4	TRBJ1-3	CASSATSMNTIYF
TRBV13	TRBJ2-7	CASSFRGGRGGEQYF
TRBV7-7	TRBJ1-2	CASSHPGVRFGYGYTF
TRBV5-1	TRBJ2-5	CASSLVAHPVPETQYF
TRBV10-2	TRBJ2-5	CASSLLGGLAGGKETQYF
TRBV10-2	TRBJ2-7	CASSEVLASGGAFHEQYF
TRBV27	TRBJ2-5	CASSLDGLAGVGETQYF
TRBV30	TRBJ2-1	CAWEGHSAGVPGGNEQFF
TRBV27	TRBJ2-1	CASSFGGSNEQFF
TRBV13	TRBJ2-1	CASSNTGGQGAAWDEQFF
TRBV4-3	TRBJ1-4	CASSQERGFDEKLFF
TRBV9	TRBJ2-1	CASSTDGGNEQFF
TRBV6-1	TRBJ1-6	CASSEKGSPALHF
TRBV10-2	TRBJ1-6	CASNEDNSPLHF
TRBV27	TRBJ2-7	CASSVTSGGSYEQYF
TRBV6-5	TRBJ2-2	CASSYEKGGAGELFF
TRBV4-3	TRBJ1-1	CASSQGSGTEAFF
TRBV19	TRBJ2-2	CASSILLTNTGELFF
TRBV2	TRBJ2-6	CASSLGSAGANVLTF
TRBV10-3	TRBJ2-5	CAISDGQGWETQYF
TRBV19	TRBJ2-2	CASSVTIMNTGELFF
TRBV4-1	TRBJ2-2	CASSQDGGGTGELFF
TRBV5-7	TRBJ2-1	CASSVDRGHDEQFF
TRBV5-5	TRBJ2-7	CASSTEGGYEQYF
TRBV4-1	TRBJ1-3	CASSRDSLSGNTIYF
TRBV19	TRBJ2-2	CASSPRDRVYTNTGELFF
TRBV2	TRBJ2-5	CASSERGLAETQYF
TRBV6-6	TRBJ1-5	CASSYGDSNQPQHF
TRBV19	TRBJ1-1	CASSMGAWAFF
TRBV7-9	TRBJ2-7	CASSSPGDRDYEQYF
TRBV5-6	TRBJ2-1	CASSLLSRVINEQFF
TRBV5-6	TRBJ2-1	CASSDPDSSYNEQFF
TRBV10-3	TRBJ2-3	CAITTGESTDTQYF
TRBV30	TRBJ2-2	CASFGTLTGELFF
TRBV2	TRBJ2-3	CASSDPQGGTDTQYF
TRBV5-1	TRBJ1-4	CASSRLAGATNEKLFF
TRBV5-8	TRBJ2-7	CASSLDRGDYEQYF
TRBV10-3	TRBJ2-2	CAISSSGAGGHTGELFF
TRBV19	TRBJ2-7	CASSQDSYEQYF
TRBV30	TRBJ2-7	CAWSPLLQGLQYF
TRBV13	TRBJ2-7	CASSSLASGDYEQYF
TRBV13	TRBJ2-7	CASSLRGYYEQYF
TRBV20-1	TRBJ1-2	CSVPGFYGYTF
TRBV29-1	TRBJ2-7	CSAGLLGAGYEQYF
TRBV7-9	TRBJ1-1	CASSSPGGTPMNTEAFF